This TCR beta chain was captured in a study of control samples from healthy donors and cancer patients. Clones were sequenced by immunoSEQ multiplex PCR, and TCRdb holds only the in-frame ones, with some missing. This sample has about 34,000 clones, with roughly 86% found just once. The CDR3 has 14 residues. CDR1 and CDR2 from the germline V gene are SGDLS and YYNGEE. The germline V and J ends were trimmed by 2 bases and 6 bases, with 12 bases remaining between them. The sequenced sample was PBMCs. V gene TRBV9 combines with J gene TRBJ2-1; no definite D call. This TCR came from a woman aged 40 to 50 with lung cancer. CDR3 DNA sequence: TGTGCCAGCAGCGTTTATGCGGCTGGCAATGAGCAGTTCTTC. It encodes CASSVYAAGNEQFF. Complete variable domain (other parts from reference TRBV9 and TRBJ2-1): DSGVTQTPKHLITATGQRVTLRCSPRSGDLSVYWYQQSLDQGLQFLIQYYNGEERAKGNILERFSAQQFPDLHSELNLSSLELGDSALYFCASSVYAAGNEQFFGPGTRLTVL.